This is a list of T cell receptor beta chains from one sample in a study of early T cells in non-severe SARS-CoV-2 infection. TCRdb itself ran the 5' RACE reads through MiXCR, one entry per CDR3 protein. This sample yields 50,000 to 70,000 distinct CDR3 sequences, of which about 7.7% are seen a single time; about 3.4% belongs to the top ten. The sequencing sample was made of whole blood. The source is an adult who was a healthcare worker with PCR-confirmed SARS-CoV-2 infection or an uninfected control (not recorded which). CDR3s include the opening cysteine and the closing phenylalanine or tryptophan. Each record gives: J gene, D gene, V gene, clone size, CDR3 DNA, CDR3 protein. The D gene is left open where the match is weak. Not all rows give a size; the values are once, few, many and, for expanded clones, a class.

>TRBJ2-1|-|TRBV5-4|-
TGTGCCAGCAGCTTGGACCTTACCAACAATGAGCAGTTCTTC
CASSLDLTNNEQFF
>TRBJ2-7|-|TRBV6-2/TRBV6-3|-
TGTGCCAGCAGTTACTTCGGGTACGAGCAGTACTTC
CASSYFGYEQYF
>TRBJ2-7|-|TRBV27|-
TGTGCCAGCAGTTTTTCCGACAGCTCCTACGAGCAGTACTTC
CASSFSDSSYEQYF
>TRBJ1-4|-|TRBV2|-
TGTGCCACCGGGGACACCCGCCTTGGAAAACTGTTTTTT
CATGDTRLGKLFF
>TRBJ2-7|-|TRBV18|few
TGTGCCAGCTCACGCGGGCCTGCCTACGAGCAGTACTTC
CASSRGPAYEQYF
>TRBJ1-5|-|TRBV5-1|many
TGCGCCAGCAGCGCTGGCGGGGGCAATCAGCCCCAGCATTTT
CASSAGGGNQPQHF
>TRBJ2-3|-|TRBV28|few
TGTGCCAGCAGTTTACTCCCTGGGTTTGATACGCAGTATTTT
CASSLLPGFDTQYF
>TRBJ1-1|-|TRBV27|many
TGTGCCAGCAGTCCCACTAGTGGCAGAAGCACTGAAGCTTTCTTT
CASSPTSGRSTEAFF
>TRBJ1-2|-|TRBV9|many
TGTGCCAGCAGCGCCGGCCGGGGGCAGGAGGGCTACACCTTC
CASSAGRGQEGYTF
>TRBJ2-7|TRBD1|TRBV28|many
TGTGCCAGCAGGACCACCGGGACAGGGGGTTACGAGCAGTACTTC
CASRTTGTGGYEQYF
>TRBJ2-5|TRBD2|TRBV5-1|few
TGCGCCAGCAGCTTGGAGAGGGGCCTAGCGGGAAAAGAGACCCAGTACTTC
CASSLERGLAGKETQYF
>TRBJ2-2|-|TRBV18|few
TGTGCCAGCTCCCGATCGGGGAACACTAACACCGGGGAGCTGTTTTTT
CASSRSGNTNTGELFF
>TRBJ2-2|-|TRBV6-2/TRBV6-3|-
TGTGCCAGCAGTTGGACTGATACCGGGGAGCTGTTTTTT
CASSWTDTGELFF
>TRBJ2-4|TRBD2|TRBV20-1|many
TGCAGTGCGTCTGGGCGGGAGGGTACCGGCAACATTCAGTACTTC
CSASGREGTGNIQYF
>TRBJ2-4|TRBD2|TRBV7-3|few
TGTGCCAGCAGCTTAACTAGCGGGAGGAGCGGGAACATTCAGTACTTC
CASSLTSGRSGNIQYF
>TRBJ1-2|TRBD1|TRBV20-1|few
TGCAGTGCCCAGGGACAGCGCGACACCTTC
CSAQGQRDTF
>TRBJ1-3|-|TRBV7-8|few
TGTGCCAGCAGCTTAGGGACAGTCGATGGAAACACCATATATTTT
CASSLGTVDGNTIYF
>TRBJ2-1|TRBD1|TRBV5-1|-
TGCGCCAGCAGCGGCGGGACAGGGGGCGCTGAGCAGTTCTTC
CASSGGTGGAEQFF
>TRBJ2-7|TRBD2|TRBV5-1|few
TGCGCCAGCAGCTTGGCGCCTAGCGGGAACTCCTACGAGCAGTACTTC
CASSLAPSGNSYEQYF
>TRBJ2-5|TRBD2|TRBV3-1|many
TGTGCCAGCAGCACTCTAGCGGGAGGGCCCCGGGAGACCCAGTACTTC
CASSTLAGGPRETQYF
>TRBJ1-1|-|TRBV6-1|many
TGTGCCAGCAGTCCACAGGCGAACACTGAAGCTTTCTTT
CASSPQANTEAFF
>TRBJ2-1|-|TRBV11-2|many
TGTGCCAGCAGCCCCCGGAACAGGGAAAACAATGAGCAGTTCTTC
CASSPRNRENNEQFF
>TRBJ2-3|-|TRBV7-8|few
TGTGCCAGCAGCTTCGGGACCTCACCCCGCACAGATACGCAGTATTTT
CASSFGTSPRTDTQYF
>TRBJ2-7|TRBD1|TRBV28|few
TGTGCCAGCAGCTTGCCCGGGACAGGGAGCGAGCAGTACTTC
CASSLPGTGSEQYF
>TRBJ2-3|-|TRBV6-2/TRBV6-3|few
TGTGCCAGCAGTTACTCGAGACTAGTTTGGGGGCAGTATTTT
CASSYSRLVWGQYF
>TRBJ2-3|TRBD2|TRBV28|many
TGTGGGTATTTAGGCGGGAGACTTAATACGCAGTATTTT
CGYLGGRLNTQYF
>TRBJ2-3|TRBD2|TRBV4-2|many
TGTGCCAGCAGCCAAAGGACTAGCGGGAGTCAGGGGACAGATACGCAGTATTTT
CASSQRTSGSQGTDTQYF
>TRBJ1-5|-|TRBV24-1|many
TGTGCCACCAGTGACTCCAATTTCGGAAAATCTCAGCCCCAGCATTTT
CATSDSNFGKSQPQHF